The 7 T cell receptor beta chains below come from one sample, sequenced in a study of post-analysis software for immune sequencing data. Findings and caveats of the study: Patients had higher frequencies than controls of a few TRBV segments, including TRBV5-6, TRBV5-1 and TRBV20-1.

cDNA libraries for TCR beta contained unique molecular identifiers. One entry per CDR3 protein results from TCRdb running MiXCR on the PCR reads. The sample has about 770,000 distinct CDR3 sequences; roughly 46% are singletons. These receptors have no known antigen. Sequencing was done on a sample of blood. These receptors came from a girl under 18 with multiple sclerosis.

This clonotype was counted between two and nine times. This chain joins TRBV5-1 and TRBJ2-1; D is ambiguous. V lost 1 base, J lost 3 bases, and 14 bases lay in between. This CDR3 spans 16 amino acids. Germline lookup yields CDR1 SGHRS and CDR2 YFSETQ. In DNA, the CDR3 is TGCGCCAGCAGCTTGAACCCCGACAAATTCTACAATGAGCAGTTCTTC. Protein sequence: CASSLNPDKFYNEQFF.

As to this clonotype: The junction does not match germline at one end; this may be a read error. V is TRBV27 and J is TRBJ2-1; TRBD2 matches 7 bases. There are 13 residues in the CDR3. Germline V gene lookup returns CDR1 MNHEY and CDR2 SMNVEV (reference sequence). CDR3 nucleotides: TGTGCCAGCAGTTCCGGGACTAACAAAGAGCAGTTCTTC. Translation gives CASSSGTNKEQFF.

This sequence joins TRBV12-3 or TRBV12-4 and TRBJ2-1; 10 positions match TRBD2. Trimming at V came to 4 bases and at J to 5 bases, leaving 5 bases not matched to a gene. The CDR3 is made up of 15 amino acids. The chain's CDR3 is CASSSWLAGDNEQFF. CDR3 sequence (DNA): TGTGCCAGCAGTTCCTGGCTAGCGGGAGACAATGAGCAGTTCTTC.

This clonotype was seen a handful of times. The CDR3 DNA follows: TGTGCCAGCAGCCTCAACCCGGATGGTGGCTACACCTTC. Amino acids: CASSLNPDGGYTF. The V call is TRBV7-9, the J call TRBJ1-2; D not resolved. CDR1 and CDR2 (germline): SEHNR, FQNEAQ (reference sequence). Trimming took off 5 bases at V and 7 bases at J, with 14 bases between the two ends. The CDR3 has 13 residues.

V and J are TRBV10-3 and TRBJ2-3; tentatively, D is TRBD2 (5 bases). Germline V gene lookup returns CDR1 ENHRY and CDR2 SYGVKD. Trimming shortened V by 3 bases and J by 0 bases, and 10 bases separated the two germline ends. This CDR3 has 15 residues. The CDR3 DNA is TGTGCCATCAGTGATCCTAGCAGGAGCACAGATACGCAGTATTTT. Translating it yields CAISDPSRSTDTQYF.

This clonotype showed up just a few times. The chain is built from TRBV4-1 and TRBJ1-2, with 8 bases lining up with TRBD1. V lost 4 bases to trimming and J lost 4 bases; unmatched junction nucleotides: 5. Germline V gene sequence: CDR1 MGHRA, CDR2 YSYEKL. The CDR3 contains 14 residues. The CDR3 DNA is TGCGCCAGCAGCCGTGACAGGGGACTCTATGGCTACACCTTC. It is translated as CASSRDRGLYGYTF.

The chain recombines TRBV9 with TRBJ2-2; D is unresolved. This CDR3 contains 14 residues. Germline V CDR1 and CDR2: SGDLS, YYNGEE. V lost 0 bases and J lost 3, with 6 bases in between. CDR3 residues: CASSVAGDTGELFF. CDR3 coding DNA: TGTGCCAGCAGCGTAGCTGGGGACACCGGGGAGCTGTTTTTT.